This T cell receptor (beta chain) was sequenced for a study of T cell clonotyping in hematopoietic cell transplantation. A word on this clone: Its target is unknown.

Stated time point: recipient sample about 28 days before transplant, after cytoreduction. Recipient blood drawn about 28 days pretransplant and days 30, 100, 180 after. TCRdb keeps only in-frame clones here, not all; method: immunoSEQ multiplex PCR. The table records 7,000 to 9,500 clones, around 89% of them present only once. There are 13 residues in the CDR3. V was cut by 4 bases and J by 7 bases, with 11 bases left in between. Germline V gene lookup returns CDR1 LNHDA and CDR2 SQIVND (reference sequence). Whole-study results and caveats: Graft donor and pretransplant recipient Inverse Simpson Index values predicted broader posttransplant TCR diversity. Pathologically expanded recipient clonotypes increased progressively from day 30 to day 180 as diversity fell. No sorting was done, leaving CD4 and CD8 contributions mixed.

The sequencing here drew on peripheral blood mononuclear cells, taken before stem cell transplant. This receptor was obtained from a man aged 55 to 70 with acute myeloid leukemia. Some clones in this sample may be carry-over from other donors' samples. This chain joins TRBV19 and TRBJ1-5; D may be TRBD1 (5 bases). CDR3: CASSTETGQPQHF. The CDR3 DNA follows: TGTGCCAGTAGTACAGAAACAGGACAGCCCCAGCATTTT. The variable domain in full, with the rest retrieved from reference TRBV19 and TRBJ1-5, is DGGITQSPKYLFRKEGQNVTLSCEQNLNHDAMYWYRQDPGQGLRLIYYSQIVNDFQKGDIAEGYSVSREKKESFPLTVTSAQKNPTAFYLCASSTETGQPQHFGDGTRLSIL.